Listed below are T cell receptor beta chains from one sample, sequenced in a study of graft-versus-host responses after intestinal transplantation. Repertoires were generated with immunoSEQ multiplex PCR, while TCRdb's copy carries only in-frame clones and drops some. This sample yields about 59,000 clones, of which roughly 93% are seen a single time; 0.35% to 0.45% belongs to the top ten. These receptors' antigens are unknown. The starting material was unstimulated CD4+ T cells sorted from spleen or lymph node cells, obtained before transplant. The receptors derive from a human donor who was the organ donor for an intestinal transplant. Each CDR3 is given with its conserved first and last residue. The D gene is left open where the match is weak. Rows may omit the clone size; those that give it use once, few, many or a size class.

j_call d_call clone_size v_call cdr3_nt cdr3_aa
TRBJ2-2 NA once TRBV5-1 TGCGCCAGCAGCTTGGGAGCGAACACCGGGGAGCTGTTTTTT CASSLGANTGELFF
TRBJ1-1 TRBD1 NA TRBV10-3 TGTGCCATCAGGGGGACAGCCTTGAACACTGAAGCTTTCTTT CAIRGTALNTEAFF
TRBJ2-5 NA NA TRBV2 TGTGCCAGCAGGGTAGGGCGGGGTAAGGAGACCCAGTACTTC CASRVGRGKETQYF
TRBJ2-5 TRBD2 once TRBV5-4 TGTGCCAGCAGCTTAGGGACTAGCGGGGGACTGGAGACCCAGTACTTC CASSLGTSGGLETQYF
TRBJ1-5 TRBD1 NA TRBV23-1 TGCGCCAGCAGTCTGGACAGGCCTCATGATCAGCCCCAGCATTTT CASSLDRPHDQPQHF
TRBJ2-5 NA NA TRBV6-5 TGTGCCAGCAGTTACTCCGGGGGAAGAGAGACCCAGTACTTC CASSYSGGRETQYF
TRBJ2-3 NA NA TRBV6-1 TGTGCCAGCAGTGCGGGGCTAGCGCGGAATACGCAGTATTTT CASSAGLARNTQYF
TRBJ1-3 NA NA TRBV27 TGTGCCAGCAGTTTATCTGGGTCAGGAAACACCATATATTTT CASSLSGSGNTIYF
TRBJ1-6 NA NA TRBV5-1 TGCGCCAGCAGCTTGCCGGCAGGGGATAATTCACCCCTCCACTTT CASSLPAGDNSPLHF
TRBJ2-7 NA NA TRBV29-1 TGCAGCGTTGAAAAGAACTACGAGCAGTACTTC CSVEKNYEQYF
TRBJ2-7 NA once TRBV11-2 TGTGCCAGCAGCATCCGGGCCCCCGAGGACGAGCAGTACTTC CASSIRAPEDEQYF
TRBJ1-2 TRBD1 NA TRBV6-6 TGTGCCAGCACCCTGGTAGGGGGCGGCTACACCTTC CASTLVGGGYTF
TRBJ2-7 NA NA TRBV28 TGTGCCAGCAGTTTTTCTCCCTACGAGCAGTACTTC CASSFSPYEQYF
TRBJ2-5 TRBD2 NA TRBV18 TGTGCCAGCTCACCATGGCTAGCGGGGGCCCCGTCGGGTGAGACCCAGTACTTC CASSPWLAGAPSGETQYF
TRBJ2-5 TRBD2 NA TRBV5-4 TGTGCCAGCAGCTCCAGCGGGGGGAGGCGGGAGACCCAGTACTTC CASSSSGGRRETQYF
TRBJ2-5 NA NA TRBV6-5 TGTGCCAGCCGCCTCACCGAGACCCAGTACTTC CASRLTETQYF
TRBJ1-2 NA NA TRBV19 TGTGCCAGTAGTACCCCAACAGGTTACTATGGCTACACCTTC CASSTPTGYYGYTF
TRBJ2-5 NA NA TRBV11-2 TGTGCCAGCAGCTCAAGGGCCCATTCGGGAGAGACCCAGTACTTC CASSSRAHSGETQYF
TRBJ2-1 NA NA TRBV14 TGTGCCAGCAGCCAAGGTCGAGCAAACAATGAGCAGTTCTTC CASSQGRANNEQFF
TRBJ2-3 NA NA TRBV15 TGTGCCACCAGCAGAGGGGGGGCCGGAGATACGCAGTATTTT CATSRGGAGDTQYF
TRBJ1-2 NA once TRBV4-3 TGCGCCAGCAGTCCCAGGGCCCCCGCCGGGGGCTACACCTTC CASSPRAPAGGYTF
TRBJ2-7 TRBD2 NA TRBV2 TGTGCCAGCAAGGGACTAGCGGGGCTCTACGAGCAGTACTTC CASKGLAGLYEQYF
TRBJ2-7 NA NA TRBV2 TGTGCCAGCAGTCGAACCGAGCAGTACTTC CASSRTEQYF
TRBJ1-1 NA NA TRBV6-5 TGTGCCAGCAGTTACTCACAAATGAACACTGAAGCTTTCTTT CASSYSQMNTEAFF
TRBJ1-5 NA NA TRBV7-1 TGTGCCAGCAGCTTAGACTCTTCTCGCAATCAGCCCCAGCATTTT CASSLDSSRNQPQHF